Below, one T cell receptor beta chain is given with its context. There are a few counts of this clonotype. Its target antigen remains unknown. Base-call qualities are not available, and no considerably larger clone is one nucleotide away. Receptors were amplified or captured by 5' RACE. These reads were obtained on an Illumina HiSeq 2000. Template switching added a universal primer binding site, and the final cDNA carried a unique molecular identifier that allowed TCR cDNA molecules to be counted accurately. Specific primers in the conserved constant-segment region were used to synthesize first-strand cDNA for the TCR alpha and beta chains. Each cDNA library was double barcoded, with a SMART-Mk sample barcode plus Illumina barcodes, to control for contamination. TruSeq adapter sequences and Illumina sample barcodes were added in two successive PCR steps. The TCR alpha and beta cDNA libraries were sequenced on the Illumina HiSeq platform using custom primers. In the authors' own workflow: Raw reads were processed with MiGEC to extract unique molecular identifiers, and MiXCR was used to determine CDR3 positions. For each individual, recombination models were inferred using an EM algorithm with the repgenHMM and IGoR tools. The analysis of shared clonotypes was done with the tcR package in R, with sharing normalized by the product of cloneset sizes. To study raw recombination free of thymic and clonal selection effects, out-of-frame nonproductive sequences were analyzed. TCRdb trimmed public reads at Q25 via fastp, called clones via MiXCR and kept in-frame beta chains. Rows are unified per CDR3 protein, each entry keeping the most common DNA and genes. The V and J calls were determined by TCRdb, not by the authors. Within this sample are 1.5 million to 2 million distinct CDR3 sequences, with about 30% of them counted one time only. Around 0.25% of the sample comes from the top ten.

The CDR3, cysteine through phenylalanine, is 14 amino acids long. Kept here is only the CDR3 DNA, which spans 42 bases and is read in frame from base 1. V drops 4 bases and J drops 7 bases, leaving 14 bases in between. The CDR1 and CDR2 encoded by the germline V gene (reference sequence) are MNHEY and SMNVEV. Every donor was a healthy Caucasian. This specimen belongs to a study of identical twins listed by TCRdb under 2016. Regarding the complete study: TCR alpha and beta repertoires from monozygotic twins, unrelated adults of various ages and cord blood were deep-sequenced to test whether fetal clonotypes persist. Replicate twin experiments were performed at different times using different library preparation protocols to rule out contamination.

Results the study describes overall, beyond this receptor: Abundant cord blood beta clonotypes carried fewer insertions; young adult naive repertoires showed a weaker similar trend, while memory repertoires showed none. Compared with coincidental sharing between unrelated individuals, out-of-frame TCR alpha sequences shared between twins had an excess of sequences with low generation probability. Because the same donors could not be followed over many years, conclusions were based on cross-sectional statistical analysis. Zero-insertion analyses could be partly confounded by invariant T cells such as MAIT and iNKT, though diverse VJ usage argued against such confounding for most clonotypes. Excess twin sharing in beta out-of-frame sequences was weaker because fewer shared sequences lowered the signal-to-noise ratio. In monozygotic twins, recombination models systematically underestimated out-of-frame TCR alpha sharing, but the models matched the sharing seen between unrelated individuals.

The receptor comes from a newborn girl in good health. Material for sequencing was cord blood. The chain is encoded by TRBV27 joined to TRBJ1-5; the D gene identity is not certain. Read as DNA, the sequence is TGTGCCAGCAGTTCAAAGTGGTCCGGGCAGCCCCAGCATTTT. Its protein product is CASSSKWSGQPQHF.